This T cell receptor (beta chain) came from a study of T cell responses to AZD1222 COVID-19 vaccine. Overall study results and limits: A mostly white British donor set with more females was recruited, and clonal diversity was possibly underestimated. Sampling captured repertoires only after the peak T cell response. The study reported that nearly half of spike-specific TCRs target unmutated variant regions.

The germline V and J ends were trimmed by 4 bases and 8 bases, with 11 bases remaining between them. CDR3 length equals 13 residues. CDR1 is SGHDN and CDR2 is FVKESK in the germline V gene. Sequencing was performed with immunoSEQ multiplex PCR; in TCRdb, only in-frame clones are kept and a portion is missing. Of roughly 120,000 clones detected, approximately 89% appear once; the ten largest clones hold around 4.4%. As to this clone: Its target is unknown.

The sequencing used peripheral blood, collected 28 days after the second AZD1222 dose. This chain uses TRBV14 with TRBJ1-4; D is unresolved. The clonotype was recovered from an adult who received the AZD1222 COVID-19 vaccine. For the CDR3, the DNA is TGTGCCAGCAGCCGAAGGATGATCGAAAAACTGTTTTTT. It translates to CASSRRMIEKLFF.